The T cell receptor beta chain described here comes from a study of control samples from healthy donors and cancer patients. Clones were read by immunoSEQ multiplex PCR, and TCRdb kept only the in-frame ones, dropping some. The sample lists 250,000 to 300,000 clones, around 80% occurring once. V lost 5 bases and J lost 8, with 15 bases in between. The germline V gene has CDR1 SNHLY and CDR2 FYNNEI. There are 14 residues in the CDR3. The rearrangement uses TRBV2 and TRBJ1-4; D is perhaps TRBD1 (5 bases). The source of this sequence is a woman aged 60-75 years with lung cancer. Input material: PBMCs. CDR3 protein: CASSPEVGVEKLFF. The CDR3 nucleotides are TGTGCCAGCAGTCCTGAGGTGGGGGTAGAAAAACTGTTTTTT.